Listed below are T cell receptor beta chains from one sample, sequenced in a study of a mutant IDH1 vaccine in newly diagnosed glioma. The repertoire was sequenced with immunoSEQ multiplex PCR; TCRdb's copy has only in-frame clones and lacks some. The sample includes 60,000 to 75,000 clones, around four fifths of them seen just once. The specimen was peripheral blood mononuclear cells (PBMCs), collected from a glioma patient treated with radiotherapy, temozolomide or both. The receptor source for this set is a woman under 30 with glioma. Some clones in this sample may be carry-over from other donors' samples. Each CDR3 is given with its conserved first and last residue. Each record gives: clone size, J gene, D gene, V gene, CDR3 protein, CDR3 DNA. A D gene is named only where the DNA matches it firmly. Not every row has a clone size; where given, it reads once, few, many or a size class.

size: -; J: TRBJ2-5; D: -; V: TRBV5-6; CDR3: CASSRGWGAKETQYF; DNA: TGTGCCAGCAGCCGAGGGTGGGGGGCGAAGGAGACCCAGTACTTC
size: -; J: TRBJ2-7; D: TRBD2; V: TRBV4-2; CDR3: CASSQDRASGGLSFTYEQYF; DNA: TGTGCCAGCAGCCAAGATAGGGCTAGCGGGGGCCTCTCATTCACCTACGAGCAGTACTTC
size: -; J: TRBJ2-3; D: TRBD2; V: TRBV30; CDR3: CAWGAGTSGRATTDTQYF; DNA: TGTGCCTGGGGGGCCGGGACTAGCGGGAGGGCCACGACAGATACGCAGTATTTT
size: -; J: TRBJ2-7; D: -; V: TRBV6-5; CDR3: CASSYSLAYEQYF; DNA: TGTGCCAGCAGTTACTCGTTGGCCTACGAGCAGTACTTC
size: few; J: TRBJ2-7; D: TRBD1; V: TRBV13; CDR3: CASSYTFGTETYEQYF; DNA: TGTGCCAGCAGCTACACCTTTGGGACAGAGACCTACGAGCAGTACTTC
size: -; J: TRBJ1-5; D: -; V: TRBV6-1; CDR3: CASMSRPNQPQHF; DNA: TGTGCCAGCATGTCTAGGCCCAATCAGCCCCAGCATTTT
size: -; J: TRBJ2-2; D: -; V: TRBV5-4; CDR3: CASSPGGPGLAGELFF; DNA: TGTGCCAGCAGCCCCGGTGGACCTGGGCTAGCCGGGGAGCTGTTTTTT
size: -; J: TRBJ1-5; D: TRBD1; V: TRBV27; CDR3: CASSPLTGGDNQPQHF; DNA: TGTGCCAGCAGTCCCCTCACAGGGGGCGACAATCAGCCCCAGCATTTT
size: -; J: TRBJ1-2; D: -; V: TRBV6-1; CDR3: CASSFLGGYNYGYTF; DNA: TGTGCCAGCAGTTTCCTCGGGGGCTATAACTATGGCTACACCTTC
size: -; J: TRBJ1-4; D: -; V: TRBV27; CDR3: CASRSYRVGEKLFF; DNA: TGTGCCAGCAGGTCGTATCGGGTGGGTGAAAAACTGTTTTTT
size: -; J: TRBJ2-3; D: TRBD1; V: TRBV10-1; CDR3: CASSDSGTGPTDTQYF; DNA: TGCGCCAGCAGTGATTCCGGGACAGGGCCAACAGATACGCAGTATTTT
size: -; J: TRBJ1-3; D: -; V: TRBV30; CDR3: CAWNRFWTVGSTIYF; DNA: TGTGCCTGGAATAGATTCTGGACCGTCGGGAGCACCATATATTTT
size: -; J: TRBJ2-7; D: TRBD2; V: TRBV13; CDR3: CASSFSLAGVSSYEQYF; DNA: TGTGCCAGCAGCTTCAGTCTAGCGGGGGTGAGCTCCTACGAGCAGTACTTC
size: -; J: TRBJ2-1; D: TRBD2; V: TRBV6-4; CDR3: CASSQTSGDYNEQFF; DNA: TGTGCCAGCAGCCAAACTAGCGGGGACTACAATGAGCAGTTCTTC
size: -; J: TRBJ2-2; D: TRBD1; V: TRBV5-4; CDR3: CASSLGQVNTGELFF; DNA: TGTGCCAGCAGCTTAGGACAGGTGAACACCGGGGAGCTGTTTTTT